The 22 T cell receptor beta chains listed next were all sequenced from one sample in a study of a mutant IDH1 vaccine in newly diagnosed glioma. Their specific antigens are unknown. As to time point: week 23, last vaccination. In every dose of vaccine, 300 ug of mutant IDH1 20-mer peptide was given alongside topical imiquimod. Clones were read by immunoSEQ multiplex PCR, and TCRdb kept only the in-frame ones, dropping some. The sample has roughly 76,000 clones; around 85% are singletons. Specimen: PBMCs, collected from a glioma patient whose treatment included an IDH1 peptide vaccine. Receptors were obtained from a man younger than 45 with glioma. Some clones in this sample may be carry-over from other donors' samples.

The rearrangement links TRBV6-5 to TRBJ2-7; D may be TRBD2 (5 bases). The germline V gene encodes CDR1 MNHEY and CDR2 SVGAGI. The CDR3 runs to 14 residues. V dropped 5 bases and J dropped 6 bases, with 17 bases sitting between them. The CDR3 nucleotides read TGTGCCAGCAGTGCGCTAGCCCGTCTCGGCGAGCAGTACTTC. Encoded protein: CASSALARLGEQYF.

V and J are TRBV6-6 and TRBJ2-7; perhaps TRBD2 as D (6 bases). The CDR3 totals 13 residues. The germline gives CDR1 MNHNY, CDR2 SVGAGI (reference sequence). V was pared by 8 bases and J by 0 bases, with 11 bases between. As DNA, the CDR3 is TGTGCCAGCGGGGGAGGCTTCTCCTACGAGCAGTACTTC. Translation gives CASGGGFSYEQYF.

The rearrangement links TRBV29-1 to TRBJ2-7, with TRBD2 identical over 8 bases. Germline CDR1 reads SQVTM; CDR2 reads ANQGSEA. The CDR3 extends over 14 amino acids. Trimming took 5 bases from V and 7 from J; bases not matched to a gene: 13. The CDR3 loop reads CSVRETSGRLEQYF. DNA of the CDR3: TGCAGCGTTCGGGAAACTAGCGGTCGTCTGGAGCAGTACTTC.

The chain carries TRBV5-6 and TRBJ2-3; 7 nucleotides agree with TRBD2. V shed 6 bases, J shed 1 base, and the junction held 5 bases outside the gene matches. Germline-derived CDR1 and CDR2 are SGHDT and YYEEEE. The CDR3 has 14 residues. In DNA form, the CDR3 reads TGTGCCAGCACCCGGGACTATCGCACAGATACGCAGTATTTT. Amino acids: CASTRDYRTDTQYF.

The CDR3 DNA is TGTGCCAGCAGCTTGGGGCCGGGGCCGGGCAATCAGCCCCAGCATTTT. It codes for CASSLGPGPGNQPQHF. The chain couples TRBV5-5 to TRBJ1-5; D might be TRBD1 (5 bases). The CDR3 runs 16 residues. V lost 0 bases, J lost 2 bases, and 12 bases lay in between. CDR1 is SGHKS and CDR2 is YYEKEE in the germline V gene (reference sequence). Looking up the rest from reference TRBV5-5 and TRBJ1-5 gives the full variable domain: DAGVTQSPTHLIKTRGQQVTLRCSPISGHKSVSWYQQVLGQGPQFIFQYYEKEERGRGNFPDRFSARQFPNYSSELNVNALLLGDSALYLCASSLGPGPGNQPQHFGDGTRLSIL.

The chain links TRBV7-2 to TRBJ2-7; D possibly matches TRBD1 or TRBD2 (7 bases each). Germline loops: CDR1 SGHTA, CDR2 FQGNSA. This CDR3 is built from 15 residues. The V end was cut by 5 bases, the J end by 3 bases, with 17 bases between. Written as DNA, the CDR3 is TGTGCCAGCAGCCTTGGGAGGGACAGTCTCTACGAGCAGTACTTC. Residues: CASSLGRDSLYEQYF.

In DNA form, the CDR3 reads TGTGCCAGCAGCTTAGGGGCCACCTACGAGCAGTACTTC. Translated: CASSLGATYEQYF. The V call is TRBV11-2, the J call TRBJ2-7; D gene unclear. This CDR3 has 13 amino acids. Germline V CDR1 and CDR2: SGHAT, FQNNGV. V was trimmed by 1 base and J by 2 bases, leaving 6 bases between them. The variable domain in full, with the rest retrieved from reference TRBV11-2 and TRBJ2-7, is EAGVAQSPRYKIIEKRQSVAFWCNPISGHATLYWYQQILGQGPKLLIQFQNNGVVDDSQLPKDRFSAERLKGVDSTLKIQPAKLEDSAVYLCASSLGATYEQYFGPGTRLTVT.

This clone was seen just once. The chain combines TRBV11-2 with TRBJ2-5, with no clear D. The CDR3 totals 15 residues. Trimming removed 5 bases from V and 0 bases from J, with 13 bases in between. Germline V lookup: CDR1 SGHAT, CDR2 FQNNGV. In DNA, the CDR3 is TGTGCCAGCAGCCTGGTGGGCGAGTACCAAGAGACCCAGTACTTC. Encoded protein: CASSLVGEYQETQYF. Filled out from reference TRBV11-2 and TRBJ2-5, the complete variable domain reads EAGVAQSPRYKIIEKRQSVAFWCNPISGHATLYWYQQILGQGPKLLIQFQNNGVVDDSQLPKDRFSAERLKGVDSTLKIQPAKLEDSAVYLCASSLVGEYQETQYFGPGTRLLVL.

The chain joins TRBV11-2 to TRBJ2-1; 8 nucleotides line up with TRBD2. This CDR3 contains 15 residues. The germline CDR1 and CDR2 sequences are SGHAT and FQNNGV. V trimming: 5 bases; J trimming: 6 bases; junction bases outside the gene matches: 9. CDR3 sequence: CASSPMAGGFNEQFF. CDR3 DNA sequence: TGTGCCAGCAGCCCAATGGCGGGAGGTTTCAATGAGCAGTTCTTC.

This chain links TRBV4-1 with TRBJ2-7; tentatively, D is TRBD2 (7 bases). Germline loops: CDR1 MGHRA, CDR2 YSYEKL. The V and J ends lost 4 bases and 4 bases respectively, with 20 bases between them. This CDR3 is 16 amino acids long. The CDR3: CASSLRGGSTSYEQYF. The CDR3 coding sequence is TGCGCCAGCAGCCTAAGGGGGGGCTCGACCAGTTACGAGCAGTACTTC.

This clone occurred once. The J gene is TRBJ1-2, the V gene TRBV7-2; D gene ambiguous. CDR1 is SGHTA and CDR2 is FQGNSA in the germline V gene. Trimming cost V 5 bases and J 0 bases, with 10 bases left between them. CDR3 length: 14 residues. CDR3 sequence (DNA): TGTGCCAGCAGCCCCCAAGTCTCTAACTATGGCTACACCTTC. Protein: CASSPQVSNYGYTF.

The rearrangement links TRBV7-2 to TRBJ2-2, with D perhaps matching TRBD2 (6 bases). The germline CDR1 and CDR2 sequences are SGHTA and FQGNSA. CDR3 length: 15 amino acids. Trimming pared 2 bases from V and 7 bases from J, leaving 14 bases between. CDR3 residues: CASSLTASEGGELFF. CDR3 in DNA: TGTGCCAGCAGCTTAACGGCTAGCGAAGGCGGGGAGCTGTTTTTT.

V is TRBV7-2 and J is TRBJ2-7; TRBD2 agrees at 8 bases. Germline V gives CDR1 SGHTA, CDR2 FQGNSA. Losses at the gene ends were 1 base for V and 2 bases for J; bases not matched to a gene: 4. The CDR3 has 15 amino acids. The CDR3 nucleotides read TGTGCCAGCAGCTTAGTCGGGGGGGACACCTACGAGCAGTACTTC. Its translation: CASSLVGGDTYEQYF.

This clone came up a few times. This rearrangement joins TRBV2 to TRBJ1-5; TRBD1 agrees at 8 bases. The CDR3 is 14 residues long. V gave up 6 bases and J gave up 0 bases; unmatched junction bases: 1. CDR1 and CDR2 (germline): SNHLY, FYNNEI. The CDR3 nucleotides are TGTGCCAGCAGGACAGGGGATAGCAATCAGCCCCAGCATTTT. It is translated as CASRTGDSNQPQHF.

The J gene is TRBJ2-4, the V gene TRBV9; D might be TRBD2 (5 bases). This CDR3 region has 16 residues. Germline V gives CDR1 SGDLS, CDR2 YYNGEE. Trimming cost V 0 bases and J 0 bases, with 10 bases left between them. CDR3 coding DNA: TGTGCCAGCAGCGTAGGAGGAGGACTAGCCAAAAACATTCAGTACTTC. As protein: CASSVGGGLAKNIQYF.

The chain carries TRBV7-8 and TRBJ1-3; no clear D. Germline V gene lookup returns CDR1 SGHVS and CDR2 FQNEAQ. CDR3 length: 16 residues. V was cut by 0 bases and J by 0 bases, with 9 bases left in between. For the CDR3, the DNA is TGTGCCAGCAGCTTAGCAGGGCCTAGCTCTGGAAACACCATATATTTT. Translated, it gives CASSLAGPSSGNTIYF.

The rearrangement uses TRBV25-1 and TRBJ1-6; 8 bases match TRBD1. This CDR3 is built from 16 residues. The V segment lost 5 bases and the J segment 4 bases; nucleotides outside the gene matches: 7. Germline V CDR1 and CDR2: MGHDK, SYGVNS. The CDR3 nucleotides are TGTGCCAGCAGTCCCCCGGACAGGGCTTATAATTCACCCCTCCACTTT. Protein product: CASSPPDRAYNSPLHF.

This chain uses TRBV5-1 with TRBJ2-5; 7 nucleotides align to TRBD1. The CDR3 has 13 residues. Unmatched junction bases numbered 2, after V lost 2 bases and J lost 4 bases. Germline V gives CDR1 SGHRS, CDR2 YFSETQ. Here the CDR3 reads CASSFNRGETQYF. The CDR3, as DNA: TGCGCCAGCAGCTTCAACAGGGGAGAGACCCAGTACTTC. Combining the CDR3 with reference TRBV5-1 and TRBJ2-5 gives the whole variable domain KAGVTQTPRYLIKTRGQQVTLSCSPISGHRSVSWYQQTPGQGLQFLFEYFSETQRNKGNFPGRFSGRQFSNSRSEMNVSTLELGDSALYLCASSFNRGETQYFGPGTRLLVL.

The CDR3 sequence is CSVVPSYNEQFF. The CDR3, as DNA: TGCAGCGTTGTTCCCTCCTACAATGAGCAGTTCTTC. The chain recombines TRBV29-1 with TRBJ2-1, with D hard to call. Germline V lookup: CDR1 SQVTM, CDR2 ANQGSEA. CDR3 length: 12 amino acids. V lost 4 bases and J 0 bases, leaving 4 bases between the germline ends.

This chain uses TRBV7-9 with TRBJ2-5, with D possibly TRBD2 on 6 matching bases. CDR3 length: 15 residues. Between the trimmed V and J ends, which lost 2 bases and 2 bases, there was a span of 12 bases. Per germline, CDR1 SEHNR and CDR2 FQNEAQ (reference sequence). The CDR3 bases are TGTGCCAGCAGCTTACGGGGCGGAGGGCAAGAGACCCAGTACTTC. It encodes CASSLRGGGQETQYF.

This rearrangement joins TRBV7-3 to TRBJ2-2; D not resolved. Trimming pared 1 base from V and 2 bases from J, leaving 5 bases between. Germline V gene data show CDR1 as SGHTA and CDR2 as FQGTGA. The CDR3 is 14 amino acids. The CDR3 DNA reads as TGTGCCAGCAGCTTAAACTCAAACACCGGGGAGCTGTTTTTT. It yields the protein CASSLNSNTGELFF.

This clone appeared once. The chain is built from TRBV6-1 and TRBJ2-7; D gene unclear. Germline V gives CDR1 MNHNS, CDR2 SASEGT. The CDR3 covers 12 residues. V lost 6 bases to trimming and J lost 3 bases, with 9 bases between them. The CDR3, as DNA: TGTGCCAGCAGCCCAAGCGTCTACGAGCAGTACTTC. Translation gives CASSPSVYEQYF.